This T cell receptor beta chain was identified during a study of T cell repertoires in ileal Crohn's disease. The wider study: About half received postoperative treatment, roughly twelve with thiopurines and around 18 anti-TNF. The study, taken as a whole, reports: Clonality above 26.8% at surgery always came with endoscopic recurrence.

Time point here: neoterminal ileum biopsy at postoperative endoscopy, about 6 months after surgery. Using immunoSEQ multiplex PCR, the repertoire was profiled, and TCRdb retains in-frame clones only, with some absent. The table shows fewer than 12,000 clones, with around 80% occurring only once. Of note for this clone: Its target is unknown.

Germline CDR1 MRHNA, CDR2 SNTAGT. This CDR3 comprises 15 residues. The ends were cut back, 4 bases at V and 0 bases at J, with 11 bases in the middle. The V call is TRBV6-4, the J call TRBJ2-3; possible D gene TRBD2, 5 bases. The sample was ileal tissue. The sequence was collected from an adult with Crohn's disease. This CDR3 is CASSGTAGSTDTQYF. The CDR3 bases are TGTGCCAGCAGTGGCACGGCGGGTAGCACAGATACGCAGTATTTT.